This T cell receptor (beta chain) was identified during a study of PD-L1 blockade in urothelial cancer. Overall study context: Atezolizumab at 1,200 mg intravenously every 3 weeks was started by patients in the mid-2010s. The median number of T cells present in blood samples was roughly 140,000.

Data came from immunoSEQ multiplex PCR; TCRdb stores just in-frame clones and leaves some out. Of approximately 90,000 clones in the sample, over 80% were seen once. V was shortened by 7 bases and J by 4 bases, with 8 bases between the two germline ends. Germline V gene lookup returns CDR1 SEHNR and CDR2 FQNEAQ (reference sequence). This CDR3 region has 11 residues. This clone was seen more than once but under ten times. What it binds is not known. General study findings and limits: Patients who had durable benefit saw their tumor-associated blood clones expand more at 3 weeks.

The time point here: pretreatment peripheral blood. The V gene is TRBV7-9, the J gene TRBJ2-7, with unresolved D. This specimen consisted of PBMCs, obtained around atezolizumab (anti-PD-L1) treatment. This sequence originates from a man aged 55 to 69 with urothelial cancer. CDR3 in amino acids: CASTIEYEQYF. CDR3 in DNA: TGTGCCAGCACTATAGAATACGAGCAGTACTTC. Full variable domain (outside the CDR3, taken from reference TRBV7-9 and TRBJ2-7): DTGVSQNPRHKITKRGQNVTFRCDPISEHNRLYWYRQTLGQGPEFLTYFQNEAQLEKSRLLSDRFSAERPKGSFSTLEIQRTEQGDSAMYLCASTIEYEQYFGPGTRLTVT.